A single sample gave rise to the 28 T cell receptor beta chains below, sequenced in a study of cytomegalovirus exposure and HLA in healthy donors. 60 Vbeta and 13 Jbeta primers were used in PCR. Measured with immunoSEQ multiplex PCR; TCRdb has only the in-frame clones, and not every one. Of approximately 88,000 clones in the sample, 60% to 85% were seen once. The sequenced material came from PBMCs. The receptor set was obtained from a man younger than 45 in good health and CMV-seropositive.

This chain links TRBV14 with TRBJ2-2; D remains ambiguous. This CDR3 has 13 residues. The ends were cut back, 1 base at V and 7 bases at J, with 7 bases in the middle. Germline V gives CDR1 SGHDN, CDR2 FVKESK. This CDR3 reads CASSQGTYGELFF. The CDR3 DNA reads as TGTGCCAGCAGCCAAGGAACCTACGGGGAGCTGTTTTTT. The entire variable domain, with the rest obtained from reference TRBV14 and TRBJ2-2, is as follows: EAGVTQFPSHSVIEKGQTVTLRCDPISGHDNLYWYRRVMGKEIKFLLHFVKESKQDESGMPNNRFLAERTGGTYSTLKVQPAELEDSGVYFCASSQGTYGELFFGEGSRLTVL.

This chain connects TRBV30 to TRBJ2-5; D may be TRBD1 (6 bases). With the DNA end fitting TRBJ2-7 better, the J assignment may be wrong. Germline V gene data show CDR1 as GTSNPN and CDR2 as SVGIG (reference sequence). The CDR3 runs 13 residues. The CDR3 nucleotides read TGTGCCTCTACAGGGACCGCCTCCTACGAGCAGTACTTC. Residues: CASTGTASYEQYF.

This clone was recorded a few times. This chain connects TRBV18 to TRBJ1-1; TRBD1 aligns across 7 bases. V shed 6 bases, J shed 1 base, and the junction held 8 bases outside the gene matches. The CDR3 is 15 residues long. From germline, CDR1 is KGHSH and CDR2 LQKENI. CDR3 residues: CASSPQGVTNTEAFF. The CDR3 bases are TGTGCCAGCTCCCCCCAGGGGGTCACGAACACTGAAGCTTTCTTT. The full variable domain, in which reference TRBV18 and TRBJ1-1 provide the parts outside the CDR3, is NAGVMQNPRHLVRRRGQEARLRCSPMKGHSHVYWYRQLPEEGLKFMVYLQKENIIDESGMPKERFSAEFPKEGPSILRIQQVVRGDSAAYFCASSPQGVTNTEAFFGQGTRLTVV.

V gene TRBV10-3 combines with J gene TRBJ2-2; maybe TRBD1 (7 bases). The germline V gene encodes CDR1 ENHRY and CDR2 SYGVKD. Trimming pared 6 bases from V and 1 base from J, leaving 15 bases between. This CDR3 spans 16 amino acids. The CDR3 DNA follows: TGTGCCATCAGGGAAAGACAGGGAGGGAACACCGGGGAGCTGTTTTTT. Translation: CAIRERQGGNTGELFF.

This clone was counted once. The rearrangement links TRBV7-2 to TRBJ2-5, with TRBD2 as a possible D gene (5 bases). CDR3 length: 14 amino acids. V lost 8 bases and J lost 2, with 15 bases in between. The germline CDR1 and CDR2 sequences are SGHTA and FQGNSA. The CDR3 bases are TGTGCCAGCGGAGGTTGGCAGCCTCAAGAGACCCAGTACTTC. This encodes CASGGWQPQETQYF. The full variable domain, with the rest looked up from reference TRBV7-2 and TRBJ2-5, is GAGVSQSPSNKVTEKGKDVELRCDPISGHTALYWYRQSLGQGLEFLIYFQGNSAPDKSGLPSDRFSAERTGGSVSTLTIQRTQQEDSAVYLCASGGWQPQETQYFGPGTRLLVL.

The J gene is TRBJ2-1, the V gene TRBV5-1; 13 bases are a match to TRBD2. The CDR3 runs 17 residues. Trimming cost V 4 bases and J 3 bases; bases outside gene matches: 7. Germline V CDR1 and CDR2: SGHRS, YFSETQ. CDR3 in amino acids: CASSPGTSGTIYNEQFF. In DNA, the CDR3 is TGCGCCAGCAGCCCGGGGACTAGCGGGACCATCTACAATGAGCAGTTCTTC. The whole variable domain, remainder taken from reference TRBV5-1 and TRBJ2-1, is KAGVTQTPRYLIKTRGQQVTLSCSPISGHRSVSWYQQTPGQGLQFLFEYFSETQRNKGNFPGRFSGRQFSNSRSEMNVSTLELGDSALYLCASSPGTSGTIYNEQFFGPGTRLTVL.

A few counts support this clone. The genes are TRBV5-1 and TRBJ2-7; D is undetermined. The V end was cut by 0 bases, the J end by 7 bases, with 8 bases between. The CDR3 totals 12 residues. CDR1 SGHRS and CDR2 YFSETQ come from the germline V gene. The CDR3 spells CASSLVPWEQYV. DNA for the CDR3: TGCGCCAGCAGCTTGGTGCCGTGGGAGCAGTACGTC.

V gene TRBV7-9 combines with J gene TRBJ1-4, with D tentatively TRBD1 (6 bases). Per the germline V gene, CDR1 is SEHNR and CDR2 is FQNEAQ (reference sequence). V was cut by 5 bases and J by 0 bases, with 13 bases left in between. The CDR3 length is 16 residues. DNA of the CDR3: TGTGCCAGCAGCCCCGGGACATTTGCAACTAATGAAAAACTGTTTTTT. Its protein product is CASSPGTFATNEKLFF.

This clone was picked up a small number of times. This chain links TRBV7-9 with TRBJ2-4; the match to TRBD1 covers 11 bases. This CDR3 is 14 amino acids long. J gave up 0 bases and V 8 bases, and 0 bases lay outside the gene matches. The germline V gene has CDR1 SEHNR and CDR2 FQNEAQ (reference sequence). The CDR3 DNA reads as TGTGCCAGCGGGACAGGGGGAGCCAAAAACATTCAGTACTTC. Translating gives CASGTGGAKNIQYF.

This clone was seen a few times. V is TRBV7-7 and J is TRBJ2-7; the D is unclear. Germline values: CDR1 SSHAT, CDR2 FNYEAQ (reference sequence). There are 19 residues in the CDR3. This CDR3 reads CASSPTATLGSDTDYEQYV. For the CDR3, the DNA is TGTGCTAGCAGCCCTACAGCCACCTTAGGATCCGATACAGACTACGAGCAGTACGTC.

The chain joins TRBV6-5 to TRBJ1-6; D gene unclear. CDR3 length: 13 amino acids. From germline, CDR1 is MNHEY and CDR2 SVGAGI. V dropped 4 bases and J dropped 7 bases, with 8 bases sitting between them. The CDR3 DNA sequence: TGTGCCAGCAGTTTAGCCCGGAATTCACCCCTCCACTTT. This translates into CASSLARNSPLHF.

This chain uses TRBV28 with TRBJ1-5, with 7 bases aligning to TRBD1. Germline loops: CDR1 MDHEN, CDR2 SYDVKM. This CDR3 has 15 amino acids. Germline trimming cut 2 bases from V and 4 bases from J; bases unmatched to any gene: 5. CDR3 region: CASSLVTGRNQPQHF. CDR3 bases: TGTGCCAGCAGTTTAGTGACAGGGAGGAATCAGCCCCAGCATTTT.

The genes are TRBV30 and TRBJ1-1; D may be TRBD1 (5 bases). The CDR3 contains 14 residues. Looked up from germline, CDR1 is GTSNPN and CDR2 is SVGIG (reference sequence). V dropped 6 bases and J dropped 1 base, with 15 bases sitting between them. CDR3 region: CACLPQGRNTEAFF. CDR3 DNA sequence: TGTGCCTGCCTTCCCCAGGGCAGGAACACTGAAGCTTTCTTT.

The table lists this clone with a few counts. This sequence joins TRBV5-1 and TRBJ1-2; D may be TRBD1 (6 bases). Germline CDR1 is SGHRS and CDR2 is YFSETQ. The V end lost 1 base, the J end lost 6 bases, and 13 bases lay between the germline ends. The CDR3 is 14 residues long. The CDR3 DNA reads TGCGCCAGCAGCTTGACAGGGTCTGTGGATGGCTACACCTTC. Protein sequence: CASSLTGSVDGYTF.

This rearrangement joins TRBV7-6 to TRBJ1-2; 11 bases line up with TRBD1. The V segment lost 5 bases and the J segment 2 bases; nucleotides outside the gene matches: 7. The CDR3 runs to 16 residues. The germline V gene encodes CDR1 SGHVS and CDR2 FNYEAQ. The CDR3 coding sequence is TGTGCCAGCAGCCCGGACAGGGGGCGCGGAAACTATGGCTACACCTTC. Encoded protein: CASSPDRGRGNYGYTF.

The chain has TRBV6-6 and TRBJ1-2, with a weak D call TRBD1 (5 bases). From germline, CDR1 is MNHNY and CDR2 SVGAGI (reference sequence). V was shortened by 7 bases and J by 3 bases, with 12 bases between the two germline ends. This CDR3 has 13 residues. CDR3 sequence reads: CASILDRYYGYTF. In DNA, the CDR3 is TGTGCCAGCATTCTCGACAGATACTATGGCTACACCTTC.

This chain uses TRBV6-5 with TRBJ2-1, with 8 nucleotides matching TRBD2. Germline trimming cut 2 bases from V and 6 bases from J; bases unmatched to any gene: 6. Germline lookup yields CDR1 MNHEY and CDR2 SVGAGI. CDR3 length equals 15 residues. This CDR3 is CASSYESLAVNEQFF. The CDR3 bases are TGTGCCAGCAGTTACGAGTCACTAGCGGTCAATGAGCAGTTCTTC.

The chain links TRBV6-4 to TRBJ1-2, with 8 bases lining up with TRBD1. Germline loops: CDR1 MRHNA, CDR2 SNTAGT. The CDR3 extends over 13 amino acids. Trimming removed 6 bases from V and 6 bases from J; junction bases left unmatched: 6. CDR3 DNA sequence: TGTGCCAGCAGCCTGACAGGGGAAGATGGCTACACCTTC. This encodes CASSLTGEDGYTF.

This chain connects TRBV2 to TRBJ2-2; 8 bases align to TRBD2. Looked up from germline, CDR1 is SNHLY and CDR2 is FYNNEI. J was trimmed by 1 base and V by 7 bases; bases with no gene match: 5. The CDR3 runs to 15 residues. For the CDR3, the DNA is TGTGCCAGCAAGATTAGCGGGATGAACACCGGGGAGCTGTTTTTT. Amino acid sequence: CASKISGMNTGELFF.

J is TRBJ2-5 and V is TRBV7-9, with a possible D match to TRBD2 (7 bases). Germline loops: CDR1 SEHNR, CDR2 FQNEAQ (reference sequence). This CDR3 contains 15 residues. V shed 3 bases and J shed 5 bases, with 16 bases lying between them. The CDR3 here is CASSFGGRGDETQYF. Here the CDR3 DNA reads TGTGCCAGCAGCTTCGGGGGGCGCGGGGACGAGACCCAGTACTTC.

The chain employs TRBV30 and TRBJ2-7; 11 nucleotides align to TRBD2. The V gene end was trimmed by 2 bases and the J gene end by 6 bases; junction bases not matched to a gene: 3. The CDR3 sequence is 13 residues long. Germline CDR1 and CDR2: GTSNPN and SVGIG (reference sequence). In nucleotides, the CDR3 is TGTGCCTGGAGTAACCTAGCGGGAGGCGAGCAGTACTTC. As protein: CAWSNLAGGEQYF. The entire variable domain, with the rest obtained from reference TRBV30 and TRBJ2-7, is as follows: SQTIHQWPATLVQPVGSPLSLECTVEGTSNPNLYWYRQAAGRGLQLLFYSVGIGQISSEVPQNLSASRPQDRQFILSSKKLLLSDSGFYLCAWSNLAGGEQYFGPGTRLTVT.

The J gene is TRBJ2-5, the V gene TRBV6-5; possible D gene TRBD1, 6 bases. The J call may not be correct, given that the DNA end is closer to TRBJ2-7. Germline V lookup: CDR1 MNHEY, CDR2 SVGAGI. The CDR3 extends over 14 amino acids. The CDR3 is CASSSPDRSYEQYF. CDR3 coding DNA: TGTGCCAGCAGCTCCCCAGACAGGTCCTACGAGCAGTACTTC.

This sequence joins TRBV7-9 and TRBJ1-2, with TRBD1 matching over 8 bases. V lost 1 base and J lost 2; bases outside the gene matches: 3. In germline, CDR1 is SEHNR, CDR2 FQNEAQ (reference sequence). The CDR3 has 15 residues. The CDR3 DNA sequence: TGTGCCAGCAGCTTAGTGCACAGGGGGAACTATGGCTACACCTTC. Its protein is CASSLVHRGNYGYTF.

The chain couples TRBV7-9 to TRBJ2-3; 9 bases align to TRBD2. Germline loops: CDR1 SEHNR, CDR2 FQNEAQ (reference sequence). V shed 0 bases, J shed 5 bases, and the junction held 6 bases outside the gene matches. The CDR3 is 16 residues long. In DNA, the CDR3 is TGTGCCAGCAGCTTAGCGGGGCTAGCGGGAAAAGATACGCAGTATTTT. Translated: CASSLAGLAGKDTQYF.

V gene TRBV6-1 combines with J gene TRBJ1-1, with 7 bases aligning to TRBD1. The trim removed 8 bases at V and 4 bases at J, leaving 7 bases unmatched. The length of the CDR3 is 13 residues. The germline V gene has CDR1 MNHNS and CDR2 SASEGT. CDR3 amino acids: CASRDRAVTEAFF. The DNA for the CDR3 is TGTGCCAGCCGAGACAGGGCGGTCACTGAAGCTTTCTTT.

The chain employs TRBV7-9 and TRBJ1-4; 8 nucleotides agree with TRBD1. Germline assignment: CDR1 SEHNR and CDR2 FQNEAQ (reference sequence). Trimming removed 5 bases from V and 5 bases from J; junction bases left unmatched: 10. This CDR3 has 16 residues. The CDR3 DNA is TGTGCCAGCAGCCAGGAAACAGGGGGAAGGAATGAAAAACTGTTTTTT. It specifies CASSQETGGRNEKLFF.

V usage is TRBV4-2 and J usage is TRBJ2-5; the match to TRBD2 covers 8 bases. CDR1 is LGHNA and CDR2 is YNFKEQ in the germline V gene. The CDR3 sequence is 14 residues long. Losses at the gene ends were 4 bases for V and 9 bases for J; bases not matched to a gene: 10. The CDR3 sequence: CASSLTGSGKPQYF. The DNA for the CDR3 is TGTGCCAGCAGCCTGACTGGTAGCGGGAAACCCCAGTACTTC.

The chain recombines TRBV29-1 with TRBJ1-1; TRBD1 is a possible D gene (6 bases). CDR1 SQVTM and CDR2 ANQGSEA come from the germline V gene. The CDR3 consists of 13 residues. V was clipped by 6 bases and J by 1 base, with 12 bases between them. The CDR3 here is CSVADSGNTEAFF. CDR3 nucleotide sequence: TGCAGCGTAGCGGACAGTGGGAACACTGAAGCTTTCTTT.